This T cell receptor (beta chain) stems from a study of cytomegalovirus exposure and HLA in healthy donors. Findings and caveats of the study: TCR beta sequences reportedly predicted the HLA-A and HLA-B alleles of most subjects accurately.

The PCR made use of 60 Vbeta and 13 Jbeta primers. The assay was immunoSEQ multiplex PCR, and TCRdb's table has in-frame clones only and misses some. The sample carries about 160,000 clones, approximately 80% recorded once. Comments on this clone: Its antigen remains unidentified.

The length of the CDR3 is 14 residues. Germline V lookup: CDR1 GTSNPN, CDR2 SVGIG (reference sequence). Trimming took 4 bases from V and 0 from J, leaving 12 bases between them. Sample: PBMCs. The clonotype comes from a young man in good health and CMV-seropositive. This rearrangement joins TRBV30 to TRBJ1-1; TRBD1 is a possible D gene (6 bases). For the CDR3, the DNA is TGTGCCTGGACCTTGACAGGCCTGAACACTGAAGCTTTCTTT. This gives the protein CAWTLTGLNTEAFF.